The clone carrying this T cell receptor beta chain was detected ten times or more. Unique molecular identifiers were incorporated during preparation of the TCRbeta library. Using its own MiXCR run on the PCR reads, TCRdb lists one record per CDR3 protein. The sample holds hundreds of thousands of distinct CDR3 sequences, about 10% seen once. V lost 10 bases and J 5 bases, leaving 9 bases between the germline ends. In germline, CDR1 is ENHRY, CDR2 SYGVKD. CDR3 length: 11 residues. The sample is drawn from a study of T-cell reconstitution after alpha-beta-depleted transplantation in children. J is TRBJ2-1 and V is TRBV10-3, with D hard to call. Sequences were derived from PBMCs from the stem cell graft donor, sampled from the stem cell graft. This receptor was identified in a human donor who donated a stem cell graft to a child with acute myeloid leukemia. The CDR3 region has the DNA TGTGCCACGACCGGAGACAATGAGCAGTTCTTC. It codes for CATTGDNEQFF.